These T cell receptor beta chains were read from a single sample in a study of shared clonotypes between healthy human individuals. The data were produced by immunoSEQ multiplex PCR, yet TCRdb's version contains in-frame clones alone and is incomplete. The sample lists about 1.5 million clones; under 99% were seen once. Sequencing was done on a sample of naive CD4+ T cells sorted from blood. Receptors originate from a man younger than 45 in good health. Each CDR3 is given with its conserved first and last residue. A D gene is named only where the DNA matches it firmly.

D gene,V gene,CDR3 protein
NA,TRBV19,CASSTSMGVETQYF
NA,TRBV28,CASSLNAYEQYF
NA,TRBV2,CASSEAGTPTYEQYF
TRBD1,TRBV5-1,CASSPGRDRVVDTQYF
NA,TRBV7-2,CASSLALHGYTF
TRBD2,TRBV14,CASSPTSGRGETQYF
NA,TRBV28,CASNDRLHYEQYF
TRBD2,TRBV18,CASSPTSTSGSIHEQFF
TRBD2,TRBV9,CASSVGPGLAGAYEQYF
TRBD2,TRBV4-1,CASSQGTSGHQETQYF
TRBD2,TRBV5-4,CASSLGPASGRTDEQFF
NA,TRBV6-6,CASGRSYNEQFF
NA,TRBV19,CASSMIRDNQPQHF